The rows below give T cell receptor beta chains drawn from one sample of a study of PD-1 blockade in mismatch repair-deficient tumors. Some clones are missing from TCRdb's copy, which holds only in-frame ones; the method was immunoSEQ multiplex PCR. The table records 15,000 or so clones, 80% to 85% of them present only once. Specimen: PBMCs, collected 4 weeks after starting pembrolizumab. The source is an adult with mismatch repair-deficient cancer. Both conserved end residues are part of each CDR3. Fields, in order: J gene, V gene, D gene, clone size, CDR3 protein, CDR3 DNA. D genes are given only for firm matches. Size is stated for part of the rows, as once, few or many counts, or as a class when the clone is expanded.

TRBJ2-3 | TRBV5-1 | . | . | CASSLPGASDTQYF | TGCGCCAGCAGCTTGCCAGGGGCGTCAGATACGCAGTATTTT
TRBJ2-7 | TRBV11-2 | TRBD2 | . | CASSLGLGAGLSYEQYF | TGTGCCAGCAGCTTAGGGCTGGGAGCGGGACTCTCCTACGAGCAGTACTTC
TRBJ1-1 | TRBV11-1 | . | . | CASSLSRVGSTEAFF | TGTGCCAGCAGCTTATCCCGGGTGGGTAGCACTGAAGCTTTCTTT
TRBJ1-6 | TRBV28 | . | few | CASSLPRQGGERSYNSPLHF | TGTGCCAGCAGTTTACCCCGGCAGGGTGGAGAACGCTCCTATAATTCACCCCTCCACTTT
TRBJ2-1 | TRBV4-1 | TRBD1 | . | CASSQGQGSYNEQFF | TGCGCCAGCAGCCAGGGACAGGGCTCCTACAATGAGCAGTTCTTC
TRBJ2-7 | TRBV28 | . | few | CASSPPTGLSYEQYF | TGTGCCAGCAGTCCCCCGACAGGACTCTCCTACGAGCAGTACTTC
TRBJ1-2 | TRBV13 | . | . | CATHRLRRERGYTF | TGTGCCACCCACCGCCTGCGGCGGGAAAGGGGCTACACCTTC
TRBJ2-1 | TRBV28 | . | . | CASGGLLHEQFF | TGTGCCAGCGGTGGCCTCTTGCATGAGCAGTTCTTC
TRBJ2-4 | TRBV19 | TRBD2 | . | CASSTGTSGGDGRNIQYF | TGTGCCAGTAGTACCGGGACTAGCGGGGGCGACGGTAGAAACATTCAGTACTTC
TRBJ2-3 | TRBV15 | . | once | CATSRAQGTPSTDTQYF | TGTGCCACCAGCAGAGCCCAGGGGACACCGAGCACAGATACGCAGTATTTT
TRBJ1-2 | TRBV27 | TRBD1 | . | CASSDPGQGAGNGYTF | TGTGCCAGCAGTGATCCGGGACAGGGGGCTGGAAATGGCTACACCTTC
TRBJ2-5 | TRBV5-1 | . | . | CASSKGETQYF | TGCGCCAGCAGCAAGGGGGAGACCCAGTACTTC
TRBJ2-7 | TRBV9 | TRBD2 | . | CASSKLAGAYEQYF | TGTGCCAGCAGCAAACTAGCGGGAGCCTACGAGCAGTACTTC
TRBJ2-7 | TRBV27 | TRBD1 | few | CASSLKTGGAYEQYF | TGTGCCAGCAGTTTAAAGACAGGGGGAGCCTACGAGCAGTACTTC
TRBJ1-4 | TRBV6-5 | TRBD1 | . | CASNLQGRWEKLFF | TGTGCCAGCAACCTACAGGGGCGGTGGGAAAAACTGTTTTTT
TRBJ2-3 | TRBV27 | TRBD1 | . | CASSLSLTGYNTDTQYF | TGTGCCAGCAGTTTATCACTGACAGGGTATAACACAGATACGCAGTATTTT
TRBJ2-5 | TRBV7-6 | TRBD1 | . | CASSMTGPPQETQYF | TGTGCCAGCAGCATGACAGGGCCTCCGCAAGAGACCCAGTACTTC
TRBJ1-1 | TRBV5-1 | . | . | CASSLNRATTPGEAFF | TGCGCCAGCAGCTTGAATCGTGCGACAACGCCCGGCGAAGCTTTCTTT
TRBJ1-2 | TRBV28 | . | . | CASSFVGATNYGYTF | TGTGCCAGCAGTTTTGTAGGGGCAACTAACTATGGCTACACCTTC
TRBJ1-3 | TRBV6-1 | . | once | CASWGDLPGNTIYF | TGTGCCAGCTGGGGGGACTTGCCTGGAAACACCATATATTTT
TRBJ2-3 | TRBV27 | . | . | CASSLFYPLTDTQYF | TGTGCCAGCAGCCTATTCTACCCCCTCACAGATACGCAGTATTTT
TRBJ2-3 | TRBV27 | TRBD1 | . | CASSSYPGTGDRGNTDTQYF | TGTGCCAGCAGTTCCTATCCCGGGACAGGGGATAGGGGGAACACAGATACGCAGTATTTT
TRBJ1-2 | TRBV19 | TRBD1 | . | CASSTGQGTANYGYTF | TGTGCCAGTAGTACCGGACAGGGGACGGCTAACTATGGCTACACCTTC
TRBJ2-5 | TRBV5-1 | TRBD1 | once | CASSKTGYRETQYF | TGCGCCAGCAGCAAGACAGGGTATAGAGAGACCCAGTACTTC
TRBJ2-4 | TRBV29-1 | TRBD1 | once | CSGPGTGPGGGSLAKNIQYF | TGCAGCGGGCCCGGGACAGGGCCTGGAGGGGGGTCTCTAGCCAAAAACATTCAGTACTTC
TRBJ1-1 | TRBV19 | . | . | CASSTTPMNTEAFF | TGTGCCAGTAGTACGACACCTATGAACACTGAAGCTTTCTTT
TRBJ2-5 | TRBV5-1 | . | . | CASSLPGQETQYF | TGCGCCAGCAGCTTGCCGGGTCAAGAGACCCAGTACTTC
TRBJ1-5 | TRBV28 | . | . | CASSRTRRDQPQHF | TGTGCCAGCAGTCGCACCCGGCGGGATCAGCCCCAGCATTTT
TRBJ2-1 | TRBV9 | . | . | CASSRYRVSSNEQFF | TGTGCCAGCAGTCGATACAGGGTGTCCTCCAATGAGCAGTTCTTC
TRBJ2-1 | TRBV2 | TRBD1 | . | CASGQGPSNEQFF | TGTGCCAGCGGACAGGGTCCTTCCAATGAGCAGTTCTTC
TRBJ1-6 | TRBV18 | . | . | CASPHGGTDSPLHF | TGTGCCAGCCCACACGGGGGGACGGATTCACCCCTCCACTTT
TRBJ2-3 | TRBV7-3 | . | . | CASSLSSGIRPDTQYF | TGTGCCAGCAGCTTAAGTTCAGGGATCAGACCAGATACGCAGTATTTT
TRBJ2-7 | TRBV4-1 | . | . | CASSPSSGGSSSYEQYF | TGCGCCAGCAGCCCCTCCTCGGGGGGCTCGAGCTCCTACGAGCAGTACTTC
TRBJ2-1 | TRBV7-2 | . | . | CASSFAGTQTNEQFF | TGTGCCAGCAGCTTTGCCGGGACTCAGACCAATGAGCAGTTCTTC
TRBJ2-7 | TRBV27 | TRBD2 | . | CASSLSGGRGYEQYF | TGTGCCAGCAGTTTATCCGGCGGGAGGGGATACGAGCAGTACTTC
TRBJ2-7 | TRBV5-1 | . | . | CASSLDAGDPSYEQYF | TGCGCCAGCAGCTTGGATGCCGGGGATCCCTCCTACGAGCAGTACTTC
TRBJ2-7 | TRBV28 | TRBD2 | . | CASSSTSGPPPYEQYF | TGTGCCAGCAGCTCGACTAGCGGACCACCACCCTACGAGCAGTACTTC
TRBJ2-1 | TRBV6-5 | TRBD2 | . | CASRLVLAGGATQFF | TGTGCCAGCAGACTCGTACTAGCGGGAGGGGCCACGCAGTTCTTC
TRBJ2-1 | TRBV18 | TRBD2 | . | CASSPPGLAGGDEQFF | TGTGCCAGCTCACCACCCGGACTAGCGGGAGGGGATGAGCAGTTCTTC
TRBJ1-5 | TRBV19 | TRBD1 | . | CASSILTGDQPQHF | TGTGCCAGTAGTATCCTGACAGGGGACCAGCCCCAGCATTTT
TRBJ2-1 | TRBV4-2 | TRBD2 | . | CASSQDPPGTSGHNEQFF | TGTGCCAGCAGCCAAGATCCCCCCGGGACTAGCGGACACAATGAGCAGTTCTTC
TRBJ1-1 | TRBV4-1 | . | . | CASSPSAQGSEAFF | TGCGCCAGCAGCCCATCCGCCCAGGGGTCTGAAGCTTTCTTT
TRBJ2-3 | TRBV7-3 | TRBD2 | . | CASSLDAGALWDTQYF | TGTGCCAGCAGCTTAGACGCGGGAGCATTGTGGGATACGCAGTATTTT
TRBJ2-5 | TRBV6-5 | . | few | CASRPLWTGQETQYF | TGTGCCAGCAGGCCCCTCTGGACGGGACAAGAGACCCAGTACTTC
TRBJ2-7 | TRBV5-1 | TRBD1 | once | CASSLVAGQEYEQYF | TGCGCCAGCAGCTTGGTTGCGGGACAGGAGTACGAGCAGTACTTC
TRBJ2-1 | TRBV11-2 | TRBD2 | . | CASSPQGLANYNEQFF | TGTGCCAGCAGCCCCCAGGGACTAGCGAACTACAATGAGCAGTTCTTC
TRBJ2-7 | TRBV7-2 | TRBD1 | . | CASSADRESYEQYF | TGTGCCAGCAGCGCGGACAGGGAGTCCTACGAGCAGTACTTC
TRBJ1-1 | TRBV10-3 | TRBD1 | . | CAISEGGQESAEAFF | TGTGCCATCAGTGAAGGGGGACAGGAATCCGCTGAAGCTTTCTTT
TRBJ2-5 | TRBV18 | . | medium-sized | CASSPQQQGSQETQYF | TGTGCCAGCTCACCACAGCAACAGGGCTCCCAAGAGACCCAGTACTTC
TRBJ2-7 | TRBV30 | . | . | CAWSVGRTDLYEQYF | TGTGCCTGGAGTGTTGGTCGAACAGACCTCTACGAGCAGTACTTC
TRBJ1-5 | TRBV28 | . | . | CASRPGGDSNQPQHF | TGTGCCAGCAGACCCGGGGGGGATAGCAATCAGCCCCAGCATTTT
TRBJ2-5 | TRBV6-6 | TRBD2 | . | CASTPSGRLAETQYF | TGTGCCAGCACCCCTAGCGGGAGGTTAGCAGAGACCCAGTACTTC
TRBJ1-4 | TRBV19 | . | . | CASSIASEKLFF | TGTGCCAGTAGTATAGCATCTGAAAAACTGTTTTTT
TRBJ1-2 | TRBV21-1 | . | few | CASSKVGGKRGYTF | TGTGCCAGCAGCAAAGTCGGGGGGAAGAGAGGCTACACCTTC